Included here is one TCR beta chain sequence, with context. This sample also contains other DNA sequences that code for the same CDR3. This table comes from immunoSEQ multiplex PCR, and its TCRdb copy is limited to in-frame clones, with some not included. This sample carries 350,000 to 450,000 clones, 90% to 95% of them seen once, and the ten largest clones take 0.8% to 0.9%. The germline V gene encodes CDR1 SGHVS and CDR2 FQNEAQ. The CDR3 runs 14 residues. Trimming at V came to 4 bases and at J to 3 bases, leaving 4 bases not matched to a gene. The sample originates from a study of blood T cell repertoires in COVID-19. Across the study: Both acute and convalescent COVID-19 samples were obtained from the United States, Italy and Spain.

Researchers sorted participants into cohorts using their self-reported clinical history. The TCR originated in a middle-aged woman who had been exposed to COVID-19. Sequenced input: PBMCs or T cells enriched from blood (not recorded which). V is TRBV7-8 and J is TRBJ1-2, with 8 bases matching TRBD1. Here the CDR3 reads CASSSDRGDYGYTF. The DNA of the CDR3 is TGTGCCAGCAGCTCCGACAGGGGAGACTATGGCTACACCTTC. Full variable domain (missing parts from reference TRBV7-8 and TRBJ1-2): GAGVSQSPRYKVAKRGQDVALRCDPISGHVSLFWYQQALGQGPEFLTYFQNEAQLDKSGLPSDRFFAERPEGSVSTLKIQRTQQEDSAVYLCASSSDRGDYGYTFGSGTRLTVV.